The TCR beta chain under discussion was sequenced for a study of T cell repertoires in cytomegalovirus infection. Study summary: Peptides in the study included HLA-C-restricted and HLA-B-restricted CMV epitopes. A matching HLA type, together with CMV infection, was signaled by public TCR beta signatures. Whole-study results and caveats: Frequencies of public TCR beta families were cumulated, and this identified carriers of CMV plus the relevant HLA. In two of eight donors, the top clonotype was HLA-C-restricted CMV-specific.

Via MiXCR, TCRdb re-called the reads, giving one row per CDR3 protein. The profile shows fewer than 1,000,000 distinct CDR3 sequences, approximately 31% of them singletons. V was shortened by 4 bases and J by 11 bases, with 14 bases between the two germline ends. Germline lookup yields CDR1 SGHDN and CDR2 FVKESK. The CDR3 has 12 residues. On this clonotype itself: Its target is not known.

The source of this sequence is a human donor in good health (CMV status not recorded). Some clones in this sample may be carry-over from other donors' samples. The rearrangement links TRBV14 to TRBJ1-2; D might be TRBD1 (5 bases). The sample was cultured CD8+ T cells from PBMCs, taken from culture after CMV antigen stimulation. The CDR3 sequence: CASSPWAGEYTF. The CDR3 coding sequence is TGTGCCAGCAGCCCTTGGGCGGGGGAGTACACCTTC.